What follows are 22 T cell receptor beta chains derived from one specimen sequenced in a study of technical replicates of blood from several donors. TCRdb's copy holds only in-frame clones and misses some; the assay was immunoSEQ multiplex PCR. The sample contains roughly 76,000 clones, 94% of which appear only once. Sequencing used T cells isolated from PBMCs. These receptors were taken from a human donor in good health.

This clone was seen just once. V gene TRBV10-2 combines with J gene TRBJ2-1, with D tentatively TRBD1 (6 bases). This CDR3 is built from 15 residues. Trimming shortened V by 6 bases and J by 4 bases, and 16 bases separated the two germline ends. From germline, CDR1 is WSHSY and CDR2 SAAADI. CDR3: CASSHGRGQYNEQFF. The CDR3 DNA sequence: TGCGCCAGCAGCCATGGCAGGGGTCAGTACAATGAGCAGTTCTTC.

This chain joins TRBV11-3 and TRBJ2-2, with 7 bases that match TRBD2. Germline V lookup: CDR1 SGHNT, CDR2 YENEEA. The junction had 11 bases not matched to a gene; V was cut back by 4 bases and J by 3 bases. The CDR3 loop spans 17 amino acids. CDR3 protein: CASSSWRGGSDTGELFF. The CDR3 region has the DNA TGTGCCAGCAGCTCATGGAGGGGAGGGAGCGACACCGGGGAGCTGTTTTTT.

This chain uses TRBV5-1 with TRBJ2-3; 9 bases line up with TRBD2. Looked up from germline, CDR1 is SGHRS and CDR2 is YFSETQ. The CDR3 spans 16 residues. V shed 0 bases and J 4 bases; nucleotides not matched to a gene: 6. CDR3 in DNA: TGCGCCAGCAGCTTGGAGGTAGCGGGGGCCCCAGATACGCAGTATTTT. Its protein product is CASSLEVAGAPDTQYF.

For the CDR3, the DNA is TGTGCCAGCAGTTTCTGGGCAGGGGGGCCTCGGGACACCGGGGAGCTGTTTTTT. Protein: CASSFWAGGPRDTGELFF. The rearrangement joins TRBV28 to TRBJ2-2; TRBD1 is a possible D gene (7 bases). Germline-derived CDR1 and CDR2 are MDHEN and SYDVKM. The V gene lost 3 bases and the J gene lost 3 bases, with 20 bases spanning the gap. There are 18 residues in the CDR3.

The rearrangement links TRBV6-1 to TRBJ1-3, with TRBD1 as a possible D gene (6 bases). Germline V gene sequence: CDR1 MNHNS, CDR2 SASEGT. Trimming stripped 2 bases from V and 0 bases from J, with 14 bases between. CDR3 length: 17 amino acids. CDR3 residues: CASSERVQGTSGNTIYF. The DNA for the CDR3 is TGTGCCAGCAGTGAAAGGGTTCAGGGGACCTCTGGAAACACCATATATTTT.

V is TRBV29-1 and J is TRBJ2-5; D remains unclear. The CDR3 extends over 13 amino acids. Trimming cost V 3 bases and J 5 bases, with 13 bases left between them. Germline CDR1 SQVTM, CDR2 ANQGSEA. DNA of the CDR3: TGCAGCGTTGATTCCGGCAGACTTGAGACCCAGTACTTC. It yields the protein CSVDSGRLETQYF.

The CDR3 bases are TGTGCCAGCAGCCTCCTCGGACAGGGGATGTTGCCAGATACGCAGTATTTT. This sequence encodes CASSLLGQGMLPDTQYF. V and J are TRBV4-2 and TRBJ2-3, with 9 bases fitting TRBD1. The germline CDR1 and CDR2 sequences are LGHNA and YNFKEQ. The V and J ends lost 4 bases and 4 bases, in that order; junction bases with no gene match: 12. There are 17 residues in the CDR3.

J is TRBJ2-5 and V is TRBV5-1, with D uncertain. This CDR3 contains 11 residues. Germline V gives CDR1 SGHRS, CDR2 YFSETQ. Trimming stripped 2 bases from V and 4 bases from J, with 3 bases between. CDR3 residues: CASSFRETQYF. The DNA for the CDR3 is TGCGCCAGCAGCTTTCGAGAGACCCAGTACTTC.

V is TRBV29-1 and J is TRBJ2-3, with 10 bases identical to TRBD1. J gave up 5 bases and V 6 bases, and 8 bases lay outside the gene matches. The CDR3 consists of 14 residues. From germline, CDR1 is SQVTM and CDR2 ANQGSEA. In DNA form, the CDR3 reads TGCAGCGTCGCGCGGGACAGGGGTAAAGATACGCAGTATTTT. Its translation is CSVARDRGKDTQYF.

The chain links TRBV6-1 to TRBJ1-2; weak D call: TRBD1 (6 bases). Germline V gene data show CDR1 as MNHNS and CDR2 as SASEGT. V lost 4 bases to trimming and J lost 2 bases, with 17 bases between them. The CDR3 runs to 16 residues. The CDR3 loop reads CASSGRQVVHNYGYTF. The CDR3 region has the DNA TGTGCCAGCAGTGGGCGACAGGTGGTCCACAACTATGGCTACACCTTC.

The CDR3 region is CASSLAGSYEQYF. CDR3 nucleotide sequence: TGCGCCAGCAGCTTAGCGGGGTCCTACGAGCAGTACTTC. The V call is TRBV5-1, the J call TRBJ2-7; 7 positions agree with TRBD2. V gave up 2 bases and J gave up 1 base; unmatched junction bases: 0. Germline V lookup: CDR1 SGHRS, CDR2 YFSETQ. This CDR3 contains 13 residues.

CDR3 in DNA: TGTGCCAGCTCACCCCCAACGCAGTTAGGAAACACCATATATTTT. It encodes CASSPPTQLGNTIYF. This chain connects TRBV18 to TRBJ1-3; no definite D call. This CDR3 is built from 15 residues. The germline V gene encodes CDR1 KGHSH and CDR2 LQKENI. Between the trimmed V and J ends, which lost 3 bases and 4 bases, there was a span of 13 bases.

The chain couples TRBV7-6 to TRBJ2-7, with 9 bases that match TRBD1. CDR1 SGHVS and CDR2 FNYEAQ come from the germline V gene. The V gene end was trimmed by 5 bases and the J gene end by 5 bases; junction bases not matched to a gene: 7. The CDR3 contains 14 residues. CDR3 region: CASSVRDRVHEQYF. Written as DNA, the CDR3 is TGTGCCAGCAGCGTCCGGGACAGGGTCCACGAGCAGTACTTC.

The rearrangement links TRBV5-8 to TRBJ2-7; D is ambiguous. CDR3 length: 12 residues. Trimming pared 4 bases from V and 7 bases from J, leaving 12 bases between. Germline assignment: CDR1 SGHTS and CDR2 YDEGEE. The CDR3 loop is CASSPETGEQYF. The CDR3 coding sequence is TGTGCCAGCAGCCCCGAAACGGGTGAGCAGTACTTC.

The chain uses TRBV7-2 and TRBJ2-3; 9 nucleotides match TRBD2. The CDR3 has 15 residues. Germline CDR1 is SGHTA and CDR2 is FQGNSA. The V segment lost 7 bases and the J segment 0 bases; nucleotides outside the gene matches: 5. CDR3 in DNA: TGTGCCAGCACCGATAGCGGGAGAAGCACAGATACGCAGTATTTT. Translated, it gives CASTDSGRSTDTQYF.

V gene TRBV10-1 combines with J gene TRBJ2-7; 10 positions agree with TRBD2. Germline trimming cut 2 bases from V and 6 bases from J; bases unmatched to any gene: 4. The CDR3 length is 14 residues. Per germline, CDR1 WNHNN and CDR2 SYGVQD (reference sequence). The CDR3 loop reads CASSELSGRGEQYF. CDR3 sequence (DNA): TGCGCCAGCAGTGAGCTCAGCGGGAGGGGCGAGCAGTACTTC.

The V call is TRBV4-1, the J call TRBJ1-1; the match to TRBD1 covers 9 bases. The trim removed 1 base at V and 4 bases at J, leaving 10 bases unmatched. The CDR3 extends over 17 amino acids. The V gene's germline CDR1 is MGHRA and CDR2 YSYEKL. The CDR3 coding sequence is TGCGCCAGCAGCCAAGCCTCAAAACGGGACAGGGTCACTGAAGCTTTCTTT. This codes for CASSQASKRDRVTEAFF.

This clone was detected only once. The genes are TRBV28 and TRBJ2-3; 13 bases agree with TRBD2. J was trimmed by 2 bases and V by 3 bases; bases with no gene match: 5. The germline gives CDR1 MDHEN, CDR2 SYDVKM. The CDR3 has 17 amino acids. Here the CDR3 DNA reads TGTGCCAGCAGTTTTAAGGGACTAGCGGGGACCACAGATACGCAGTATTTT. Protein sequence: CASSFKGLAGTTDTQYF.

This sequence joins TRBV28 and TRBJ2-7; tentative D call: TRBD1 (8 bases). The V end was cut by 5 bases, the J end by 4 bases, with 18 bases between. Germline lookup yields CDR1 MDHEN and CDR2 SYDVKM. The CDR3 consists of 15 residues. CDR3 in amino acids: CASSPYRGGYYEQYF. CDR3 DNA: TGTGCCAGCAGTCCTTACAGGGGGGGGTATTACGAGCAGTACTTC.

The chain combines TRBV19 with TRBJ2-4; TRBD1 agrees at 9 bases. CDR3 length equals 14 residues. V was pared by 5 bases and J by 7 bases, with 6 bases of the junction left unmatched. Germline V gene sequence: CDR1 LNHDA, CDR2 SQIVND (reference sequence). CDR3 in DNA: TGTGCCAGTAGTTTAGGACAGGGGTGGAACATTCAGTACTTC. This gives the protein CASSLGQGWNIQYF.

The chain recombines TRBV25-1 with TRBJ2-2; D gene unclear. Germline V CDR1 and CDR2: MGHDK, SYGVNS. Deletions cut 1 base from V and 6 bases from J, with 3 bases between. The length of the CDR3 is 12 residues. Here the CDR3 DNA reads TGTGCCAGCAGTGAATGGCCCGGGGAGCTGTTTTTT. This encodes CASSEWPGELFF.

V is TRBV27 and J is TRBJ1-5; D ambiguous. Germline lookup yields CDR1 MNHEY and CDR2 SMNVEV (reference sequence). Trimming cost V 4 bases and J 0 bases, with 7 bases left between them. The CDR3 is 14 residues long. The CDR3 loop reads CASSSQSSNQPQHF. The CDR3 DNA reads as TGTGCCAGCAGTTCACAGAGTAGCAATCAGCCCCAGCATTTT.